The 24 T cell receptor beta chains below all came from one sample that was sequenced in a study of cytomegalovirus exposure and HLA in healthy donors. PCR employed 60 Vbeta and 13 Jbeta primers. The method was immunoSEQ multiplex PCR; TCRdb's version includes in-frame clones alone and lacks a portion of them. The repertoire includes approximately 150,000 clones, over 60% of them detected once, and less than 2% sits in the top ten. Input material: PBMCs. These receptor sequences come from a man aged 40-49 years in good health and CMV-seronegative.

The rearrangement joins TRBV5-6 to TRBJ2-5, with D possibly matching TRBD2 (6 bases). CDR3 length equals 14 residues. V was clipped by 0 bases and J by 5 bases, with 11 bases between them. Germline CDR1 and CDR2: SGHDT and YYEEEE. CDR3 nucleotides: TGTGCCAGCAGCTTGGGCACTAGCAGGGAGACCCAGTACTTC. As protein: CASSLGTSRETQYF.

Remarks on this clone: One end of the junction varies from germline; a read error may be responsible. The identical CDR3 is also encoded by other nucleotide sequences in the sample. V and J are TRBV19 and TRBJ1-1, with D unclear. Germline assignment: CDR1 LNHDA and CDR2 SQIVND (reference sequence). The CDR3 totals 13 residues. CDR3 in amino acids: CASSIGRNTEAFF. DNA for the CDR3: TGTGCCAGTAGTATCGGCAGGAACACTGAGGCTTTCTTT. The whole variable domain, filled in from reference TRBV19 and TRBJ1-1, reads DGGITQSPKYLFRKEGQNVTLSCEQNLNHDAMYWYRQDPGQGLRLIYYSQIVNDFQKGDIAEGYSVSREKKESFPLTVTSAQKNPTAFYLCASSIGRNTEAFFGQGTRLTVV.

The genes are TRBV12-5 and TRBJ1-5; 7 bases are a match to TRBD1. The J segment lost 0 bases and the V segment lost 5 bases, leaving 13 bases of the junction unmatched. The CDR3 is made up of 18 amino acids. The germline CDR1 and CDR2 sequences are LGHNT and FRNRAP. The CDR3, as DNA: TGTGCTAGTGGTGCCCGACAGGGCTCTGGCTATAGCAATCAGCCCCAGCATTTT. Translation gives CASGARQGSGYSNQPQHF.

The V call is TRBV5-1, the J call TRBJ2-5, with 13 bases fitting TRBD2. This CDR3 is 17 amino acids long. CDR1 and CDR2 from the germline V gene are SGHRS and YFSETQ. J was trimmed by 0 bases and V by 1 base; bases with no gene match: 3. The CDR3 nucleotides read TGCGCCAGCAGCTTGACTAGCGGGGGGGAGTACCAAGAGACCCAGTACTTC. It encodes CASSLTSGGEYQETQYF.

The V call is TRBV4-3, the J call TRBJ1-4; 10 bases are shared with TRBD1. The V gene end was trimmed by 2 bases and the J gene end by 4 bases; junction bases not matched to a gene: 1. Germline CDR1 is LGHNA and CDR2 is YSLEER. The CDR3 runs to 15 residues. CDR3 protein: CASSQRTGGNEKLFF. In DNA, the CDR3 is TGCGCCAGCAGCCAACGGACAGGGGGTAATGAAAAACTGTTTTTT.

The chain employs TRBV30 and TRBJ2-2; possibly TRBD1 for D (5 bases). The CDR3 is 15 residues long. In germline, CDR1 is GTSNPN, CDR2 SVGIG (reference sequence). The germline V and J ends were trimmed by 1 base and 6 bases, with 15 bases remaining between them. Here the CDR3 reads CAWSGGRSHAGELFF. The CDR3 coding sequence is TGTGCCTGGAGTGGGGGCCGCTCCCATGCCGGGGAGCTGTTTTTT.

The chain combines TRBV11-2 with TRBJ2-7, with D perhaps matching TRBD1 (6 bases). Germline CDR1 and CDR2: SGHAT and FQNNGV. The ends were cut back, 5 bases at V and 2 bases at J, with 10 bases in the middle. CDR3 size: 13 residues. The chain's CDR3 is CASSRDMAYEQYF. CDR3 in DNA: TGTGCCAGCAGCAGGGACATGGCCTACGAGCAGTACTTC.

The chain uses TRBV21-1 and TRBJ2-7; TRBD1, the table's D call, lacks a check against the DNA. TRBV21-1 represents a pseudogene. The CDR3 length is 15 residues. The DNA for the CDR3 is TGTGCCAGCAGCAAAGCGCACTGTATAGGGGACGAGCAGTACTTC. Translated: CASSKAHCIGDEQYF.

Comments on this clone: The same CDR3 arises from other DNA sequences in this sample as well. The chain employs TRBV18 and TRBJ2-3; TRBD1 aligns across 11 bases. V shed 0 bases, J shed 4 bases, and the junction held 0 bases outside the gene matches. The CDR3 covers 15 residues. From germline, CDR1 is KGHSH and CDR2 LQKENI. In DNA, the CDR3 is TGTGCCAGCTCACCACCGGGACAGGGGGCAGATACGCAGTATTTT. Protein sequence: CASSPPGQGADTQYF.

This chain joins TRBV28 and TRBJ2-3; 7 bases match TRBD2. The germline V gene encodes CDR1 MDHEN and CDR2 SYDVKM. There are 17 residues in the CDR3. Trimming cost V 8 bases and J 0 bases; bases outside gene matches: 14. CDR3 sequence reads: CASREAGLKISTDTQYF. In DNA form, the CDR3 reads TGTGCCAGCCGGGAAGCGGGACTTAAAATTAGCACAGATACGCAGTATTTT.

This sequence joins TRBV2 and TRBJ1-1; 7 positions agree with TRBD1. CDR3 size: 13 residues. Germline V gene sequence: CDR1 SNHLY, CDR2 FYNNEI. J gave up 3 bases and V 6 bases, and 4 bases lay outside the gene matches. The CDR3 loop is CASRETGDTEAFF. CDR3 DNA: TGTGCCAGCAGGGAAACAGGGGACACTGAAGCTTTCTTT.

The chain employs TRBV4-1 and TRBJ2-1; 7 nucleotides align to TRBD1. There are 15 residues in the CDR3. V shed 1 base and J 2 bases; nucleotides not matched to a gene: 2. CDR1 is MGHRA, CDR2 YSYEKL, per germline. The CDR3 loop is CASSQVGTAYNEQFF. The CDR3 DNA follows: TGCGCCAGCAGCCAAGTCGGGACAGCCTACAATGAGCAGTTCTTC.

This clone was recorded a few times. This sequence joins TRBV7-9 and TRBJ2-5, with 8 nucleotides matching TRBD1. This CDR3 has 15 residues. Looked up from germline, CDR1 is SEHNR and CDR2 is FQNEAQ (reference sequence). J was trimmed by 2 bases and V by 6 bases; bases with no gene match: 8. CDR3 sequence (DNA): TGTGCCAGCAGTACGGGACAGGAGAAACAAGAGACCCAGTACTTC. This gives the protein CASSTGQEKQETQYF.

This clone has more than one count but fewer than ten. The genes are TRBV28 and TRBJ1-2; tentatively, D is TRBD1 (5 bases). The CDR3 totals 15 residues. Trimming cost V 7 bases and J 4 bases, with 19 bases left between them. From germline, CDR1 is MDHEN and CDR2 SYDVKM. The CDR3 DNA sequence: TGTGCCAGCAACTCCGAACAAGGACACGGCTATGGCTACACCTTC. Residues: CASNSEQGHGYGYTF.

The rearrangement uses TRBV6-6 and TRBJ1-1, with 7 bases lining up with TRBD1. Losses at the gene ends were 5 bases for V and 1 base for J; bases not matched to a gene: 10. From germline, CDR1 is MNHNY and CDR2 SVGAGI (reference sequence). CDR3 size: 16 residues. CDR3 nucleotide sequence: TGTGCCAGCAGTGCCCGGGACAGCAGAAAGAACACTGAAGCTTTCTTT. Its protein product is CASSARDSRKNTEAFF.

The CDR3, as DNA: TGTGCCAGCAGCCCTAGGACTAGCGGGAAAAACAATGAGCAGTTCTTC. Translated: CASSPRTSGKNNEQFF. The V and J genes are TRBV11-2 and TRBJ2-1; 12 nucleotides match TRBD2. Germline V gene data show CDR1 as SGHAT and CDR2 as FQNNGV. The CDR3 length is 16 residues. Losses at the gene ends were 5 bases for V and 5 bases for J; bases not matched to a gene: 7.

This clone has a handful of counts. The chain is built from TRBV11-2 and TRBJ2-2; 8 bases line up with TRBD1. J gave up 1 base and V 5 bases, and 6 bases lay outside the gene matches. The germline V gene has CDR1 SGHAT and CDR2 FQNNGV. The CDR3 has 16 residues. CDR3 residues: CASSQAGTGNTGELFF. The CDR3 DNA sequence: TGTGCCAGCAGCCAAGCCGGGACAGGGAACACCGGGGAGCTGTTTTTT.

The rearrangement uses TRBV5-4 and TRBJ1-1; 9 bases match TRBD1. There are 15 residues in the CDR3. The trim removed 1 base at V and 4 bases at J, leaving 5 bases unmatched. Germline V gene data show CDR1 as SGHNT and CDR2 as YYREEE (reference sequence). DNA for the CDR3: TGTGCCAGCAGCTTGAGGGACAGGGAGTCCACTGAAGCTTTCTTT. Its translation is CASSLRDRESTEAFF.

The chain uses TRBV5-1 and TRBJ2-5; TRBD2 might be the D (5 bases). The germline CDR1 and CDR2 sequences are SGHRS and YFSETQ. Trimming cost V 2 bases and J 4 bases, with 9 bases left between them. CDR3 length: 13 residues. CDR3 amino acids: CASSLGLAETQYF. The CDR3 DNA is TGCGCCAGCAGCTTAGGACTCGCAGAGACCCAGTACTTC. Looking up the rest from reference TRBV5-1 and TRBJ2-5 gives the full variable domain: KAGVTQTPRYLIKTRGQQVTLSCSPISGHRSVSWYQQTPGQGLQFLFEYFSETQRNKGNFPGRFSGRQFSNSRSEMNVSTLELGDSALYLCASSLGLAETQYFGPGTRLLVL.

V and J are TRBV4-2 and TRBJ2-3; weak D call: TRBD1 (5 bases). Germline CDR1 is LGHNA and CDR2 is YNFKEQ. CDR3 length: 14 residues. Trimming removed 1 base at V and 5 bases at J, with 10 bases between. In nucleotides, the CDR3 is TGTGCCAGCAGCCAAGGAACAGGTAGAGATACGCAGTATTTT. This gives the protein CASSQGTGRDTQYF.

V is TRBV19 and J is TRBJ1-2; 10 bases fit TRBD1. Per the germline V gene, CDR1 is LNHDA and CDR2 is SQIVND (reference sequence). The junction had 14 bases not matched to a gene; V was cut back by 8 bases and J by 8 bases. The CDR3 loop spans 15 amino acids. The CDR3 reads CASSAMTGGALGYTF. For the CDR3, the DNA is TGTGCCAGTTCTGCCATGACAGGGGGCGCGTTAGGCTACACCTTC.

The chain links TRBV7-3 to TRBJ2-1, with 8 nucleotides matching TRBD2. The trim removed 2 bases at V and 5 bases at J, leaving 5 bases unmatched. Germline V gives CDR1 SGHTA, CDR2 FQGTGA. This CDR3 comprises 15 residues. The CDR3 nucleotides are TGTGCCAGCAGCTTAGTAGCGGGGCCTGACAATGAGCAGTTCTTC. Protein: CASSLVAGPDNEQFF.

About this clone itself: This sample also contains other DNA sequences that code for the same CDR3. The chain couples TRBV6-1 to TRBJ2-5, with D possibly TRBD1 on 6 matching bases. The germline V gene encodes CDR1 MNHNS and CDR2 SASEGT. With 3 bases removed from V and 4 bases from J, the gap between germline ends came to 9 bases. This CDR3 has 13 amino acids. The CDR3 DNA follows: TGTGCCAGCAGTGAGCAGGGGAGAGAGACCCAGTACTTC. Encoded protein: CASSEQGRETQYF.

The chain recombines TRBV6-1 with TRBJ1-6; possible D gene TRBD1, 5 bases. V lost 6 bases and J lost 3, with 12 bases in between. The germline V gene encodes CDR1 MNHNS and CDR2 SASEGT. The CDR3 sequence is 15 residues long. CDR3 bases: TGTGCCAGCAGCTATGGGGCGAACTATAATTCACCCCTCCACTTT. Residues: CASSYGANYNSPLHF.